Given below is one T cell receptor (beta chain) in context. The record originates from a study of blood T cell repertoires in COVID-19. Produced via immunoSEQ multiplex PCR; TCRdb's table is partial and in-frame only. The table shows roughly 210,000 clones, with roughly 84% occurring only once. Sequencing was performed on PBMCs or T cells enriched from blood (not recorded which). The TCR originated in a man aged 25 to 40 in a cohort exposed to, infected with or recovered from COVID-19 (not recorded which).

This CDR3 reads CATSRVNRGQGGYTF. CDR3 in DNA: TGTGCCACCAGCAGAGTAAACAGGGGGCAAGGTGGCTACACCTTC. The rearrangement joins TRBV15 to TRBJ1-2; 9 bases align to TRBD1. Germline lookup yields CDR1 LNHNV and CDR2 YYDKDF (reference sequence). The CDR3 loop spans 15 amino acids. With V trimmed by 1 base and J by 7 bases, 7 bases remained unmatched.